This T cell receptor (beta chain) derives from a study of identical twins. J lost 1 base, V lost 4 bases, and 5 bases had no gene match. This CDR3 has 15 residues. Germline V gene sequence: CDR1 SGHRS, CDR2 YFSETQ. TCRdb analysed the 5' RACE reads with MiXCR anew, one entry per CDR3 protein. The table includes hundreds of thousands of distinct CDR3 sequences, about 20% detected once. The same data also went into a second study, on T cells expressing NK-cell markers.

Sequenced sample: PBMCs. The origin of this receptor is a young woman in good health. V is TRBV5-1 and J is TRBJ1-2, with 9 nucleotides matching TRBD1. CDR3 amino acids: CASSPDRGYNYGYTF. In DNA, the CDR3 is TGCGCCAGCAGCCCGGACAGGGGATATAACTATGGCTACACCTTC.